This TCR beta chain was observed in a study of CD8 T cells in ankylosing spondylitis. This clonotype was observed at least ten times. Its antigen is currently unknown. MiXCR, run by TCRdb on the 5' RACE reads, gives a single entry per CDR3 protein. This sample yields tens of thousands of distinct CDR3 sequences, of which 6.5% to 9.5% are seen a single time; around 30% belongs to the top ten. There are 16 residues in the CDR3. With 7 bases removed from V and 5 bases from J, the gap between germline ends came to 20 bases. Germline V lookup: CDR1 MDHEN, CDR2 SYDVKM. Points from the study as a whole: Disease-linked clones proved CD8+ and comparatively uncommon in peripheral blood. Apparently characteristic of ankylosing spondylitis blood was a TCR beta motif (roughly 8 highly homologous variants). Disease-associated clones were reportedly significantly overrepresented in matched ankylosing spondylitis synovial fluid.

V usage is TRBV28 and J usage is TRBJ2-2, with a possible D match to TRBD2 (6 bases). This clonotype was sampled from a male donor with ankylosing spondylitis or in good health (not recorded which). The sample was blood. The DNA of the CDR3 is TGTGCCAGCACCCTACTTGGAGGGTCCAGGACCGGGGAGCTGTTTTTT. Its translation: CASTLLGGSRTGELFF.